What follows are 23 T cell receptor beta chains derived from one specimen sequenced in a study of blood T cell repertoires in COVID-19. The table came from immunoSEQ multiplex PCR; TCRdb's copy has only in-frame clones and leaves some out. The data show 55,000 or so clones, 90% seen once. What was sequenced was peripheral blood. Receptor source: a man aged 40-55 years with acute or convalescent COVID-19.

This clone occurred once. The J gene is TRBJ2-1, the V gene TRBV24-1; 14 bases match TRBD2. This CDR3 region has 17 residues. Germline V lookup: CDR1 KGHDR, CDR2 SFDVKD. Trimming cost V 7 bases and J 8 bases; bases outside gene matches: 12. CDR3 in amino acids: CATRQEPGLAGVYEQFF. CDR3 DNA sequence: TGTGCCACCAGACAGGAACCGGGACTAGCGGGAGTCTATGAGCAGTTCTTC.

This clone has more than one count but fewer than ten. V and J are TRBV28 and TRBJ1-2; D remains ambiguous. Germline CDR1 MDHEN, CDR2 SYDVKM. Trimming removed 9 bases at V and 1 base at J, with 6 bases between. The CDR3 consists of 11 residues. The CDR3 protein is CASMSNYGYTF. CDR3 nucleotides: TGTGCCAGTATGAGTAACTATGGCTACACCTTC.

The chain couples TRBV24-1 to TRBJ2-3, with 10 bases fitting TRBD2. Per germline, CDR1 KGHDR and CDR2 SFDVKD. This CDR3 has 19 amino acids. The trim removed 1 base at V and 2 bases at J, leaving 11 bases unmatched. The CDR3 region is CATSDFRRASGRPTDTQYF. The CDR3, as DNA: TGTGCCACCAGTGATTTTAGGAGGGCTAGCGGGAGACCCACAGATACGCAGTATTTT.

DNA of the CDR3: TGTGCCAGCAGTTACGGGCTAGCGGAGCACAATGAGCAGTTCTTC. It is translated as CASSYGLAEHNEQFF. This chain joins TRBV6-5 and TRBJ2-1; 7 bases agree with TRBD2. This CDR3 region has 15 residues. Germline V gene lookup returns CDR1 MNHEY and CDR2 SVGAGI. The V gene end was trimmed by 2 bases and the J gene end by 5 bases; junction bases not matched to a gene: 6.

This clone was seen only a few times. The chain carries TRBV7-9 and TRBJ2-7; tentative D call: TRBD2 (6 bases). With 5 bases removed from V and 6 bases from J, the gap between germline ends came to 29 bases. The CDR3 length is 18 residues. The germline V gene encodes CDR1 SEHNR and CDR2 FQNEAQ (reference sequence). For the CDR3, the DNA is TGTGCCAGCAGCGTTGTGGGGGACCGGGACTCACTTCCCGGCGAGCAGTACTTC. This encodes CASSVVGDRDSLPGEQYF.

This chain links TRBV7-9 with TRBJ2-1, with 9 bases aligning to TRBD2. The trim removed 5 bases at V and 5 bases at J, leaving 10 bases unmatched. The CDR3 spans 16 residues. Germline V gene data show CDR1 as SEHNR and CDR2 as FQNEAQ (reference sequence). In DNA, the CDR3 is TGTGCCAGCAGCATAAGAACTAGCGGGCGGAACAATGAGCAGTTCTTC. Residues: CASSIRTSGRNNEQFF.

The chain couples TRBV19 to TRBJ1-1; 8 bases match TRBD1. Germline loops: CDR1 LNHDA, CDR2 SQIVND (reference sequence). The ends lost 5 bases at V and 5 bases at J; junction bases unmatched: 7. The CDR3 consists of 14 residues. The CDR3 DNA follows: TGTGCCAGTAGTTTTACAGGGGGTGTGACTGAAGCTTTCTTT. This gives the protein CASSFTGGVTEAFF.

This chain joins TRBV6-6 and TRBJ2-3; perhaps TRBD2 as D (5 bases). V was clipped by 5 bases and J by 2 bases, with 17 bases between them. The length of the CDR3 is 16 residues. Looked up from germline, CDR1 is MNHNY and CDR2 is SVGAGI (reference sequence). The CDR3 sequence: CASSNAHRDNTDTQYF. The CDR3 DNA is TGTGCCAGCAGTAACGCCCACCGGGATAACACAGATACGCAGTATTTT.

The chain combines TRBV11-2 with TRBJ1-1; D is unresolved. This CDR3 has 11 amino acids. Germline CDR1 and CDR2: SGHAT and FQNNGV. For the CDR3, the DNA is TGTATTACGAGGGAGAGCACTGAAGCTTTCTTT. It translates to CITRESTEAFF. The whole variable domain, remainder taken from reference TRBV11-2 and TRBJ1-1, is EAGVAQSPRYKIIEKRQSVAFWCNPISGHATLYWYQQILGQGPKLLIQFQNNGVVDDSQLPKDRFSAERLKGVDSTLKIQPAKLEDSAVYLCITRESTEAFFGQGTRLTVV.

This chain uses TRBV18 with TRBJ1-2, with 8 bases identical to TRBD1. There are 14 residues in the CDR3. Per germline, CDR1 KGHSH and CDR2 LQKENI. The V gene end was trimmed by 0 bases and the J gene end by 5 bases; junction bases not matched to a gene: 2. The CDR3 bases are TGTGCCAGCTCACCACCGGGACAGGCTTATGGCTACACCTTC. Its translation is CASSPPGQAYGYTF. The variable domain in full, completed from reference TRBV18 and TRBJ1-2, reads NAGVMQNPRHLVRRRGQEARLRCSPMKGHSHVYWYRQLPEEGLKFMVYLQKENIIDESGMPKERFSAEFPKEGPSILRIQQVVRGDSAAYFCASSPPGQAYGYTFGSGTRLTVV.

The chain is built from TRBV3-1 (or the pseudogene TRBV3-2) and TRBJ2-3, with D possibly TRBD2 on 6 matching bases. The CDR3 runs to 16 residues. V dropped 1 base and J dropped 1 base, with 12 bases sitting between them. CDR1 and CDR2 (germline): LGHDT, YNNKEL (reference sequence). Here the CDR3 reads CASSQGAAGRTDTQYF. In nucleotides, the CDR3 is TGTGCCAGCAGCCAAGGAGCGGCGGGACGCACAGATACGCAGTATTTT.

This clone was detected only a few times. The junction differs from germline at one of its ends, possibly a read error. This rearrangement joins TRBV7-7 to TRBJ2-5, with TRBD2 matching over 12 bases. CDR1 SSHAT and CDR2 FNYEAQ come from the germline V gene (reference sequence). This CDR3 has 17 amino acids. In DNA, the CDR3 is TGTGCTAGCAGCCCACTAGCGGGAGGTTCGGTCCAAGAGACCCAGTACTTC. Its translation: CASSPLAGGSVQETQYF.

The chain has TRBV3-1 (or the pseudogene TRBV3-2) and TRBJ2-5, with TRBD1 as a possible D gene (5 bases). The CDR3 contains 14 residues. Germline CDR1 and CDR2: LGHDT and YNNKEL (reference sequence). V lost 3 bases to trimming and J lost 4 bases, with 12 bases between them. Here the CDR3 DNA reads TGTGCCAGCAGCCACAGCCAGGGTGGAGAGACCCAGTACTTC. Translated: CASSHSQGGETQYF.

The chain links TRBV19 to TRBJ1-6; no clear D gene. V dropped 1 base and J dropped 14 bases, with 15 bases sitting between them. CDR1 LNHDA and CDR2 SQIVND come from the germline V gene (reference sequence). This CDR3 comprises 14 residues. The CDR3, as DNA: TGTGCCAGTAGTATAGTTGGAGTTCAACGGTCCCTCCACTTT. This encodes CASSIVGVQRSLHF.

CDR3 in amino acids: CASSAVNEQFF. CDR3 in DNA: TGTGCCAGCTCAGCGGTTAATGAGCAGTTCTTC. The V call is TRBV10-3, the J call TRBJ2-1; D is possibly TRBD2 (5 bases). The CDR3 is made up of 11 amino acids. The V and J ends lost 10 bases and 7 bases respectively, with 11 bases between them. Germline V gives CDR1 ENHRY, CDR2 SYGVKD.

This clone was found once. V and J are TRBV7-9 and TRBJ2-7; D not resolved. The CDR3 totals 11 residues. Per the germline V gene, CDR1 is SEHNR and CDR2 is FQNEAQ (reference sequence). The V and J ends lost 2 bases and 6 bases respectively, with 5 bases between them. CDR3 sequence reads: CASSLNREQYF. CDR3 DNA: TGTGCCAGCAGCTTAAATCGCGAGCAGTACTTC.

The rearrangement joins TRBV11-2 to TRBJ2-3, with D maybe TRBD2 (6 bases). V was pared by 0 bases and J by 1 base, with 14 bases between. Germline assignment: CDR1 SGHAT and CDR2 FQNNGV. The CDR3 is made up of 17 amino acids. This CDR3 is CASSLDLGEDRTDTQYF. The DNA of the CDR3 is TGTGCCAGCAGCTTAGATCTGGGGGAGGACCGCACAGATACGCAGTATTTT.

Turning to this clone: At the DNA level, this CDR3 is encoded by other sequences in the same sample as well. The chain is built from TRBV5-1 and TRBJ1-4, with 9 bases aligning to TRBD1. The V gene end was trimmed by 0 bases and the J gene end by 5 bases; junction bases not matched to a gene: 5. Germline lookup yields CDR1 SGHRS and CDR2 YFSETQ. The CDR3 length is 16 residues. The CDR3: CASSLETGGGNEKLFF. For the CDR3, the DNA is TGCGCCAGCAGCTTGGAAACAGGGGGCGGCAATGAAAAACTGTTTTTT. Full variable domain (missing parts from reference TRBV5-1 and TRBJ1-4): KAGVTQTPRYLIKTRGQQVTLSCSPISGHRSVSWYQQTPGQGLQFLFEYFSETQRNKGNFPGRFSGRQFSNSRSEMNVSTLELGDSALYLCASSLETGGGNEKLFFGSGTQLSVL.

The chain recombines TRBV7-8 with TRBJ1-5; a weak D match, TRBD1 (5 bases). Between the trimmed V and J ends, which lost 4 bases and 2 bases, there was a span of 15 bases. There are 16 residues in the CDR3. The germline gives CDR1 SGHVS, CDR2 FQNEAQ. For the CDR3, the DNA is TGTGCCAGCAGCTCGACCCAGGGTACGGGCAATCAGCCCCAGCATTTT. Its protein product is CASSSTQGTGNQPQHF.

The DNA of the CDR3 is TGTGCCAGCGGGGGCCGAGATGGAAAACTGTTTTTT. Amino acid sequence: CASGGRDGKLFF. The rearrangement joins TRBV2 to TRBJ1-4, with D tentatively TRBD1 (6 bases). CDR1 and CDR2 from the germline V gene are SNHLY and FYNNEI. This CDR3 is 12 amino acids long. Trimming cost V 8 bases and J 10 bases, with 14 bases left between them.

The V call is TRBV25-1, the J call TRBJ2-1; 9 positions agree with TRBD1. Germline CDR1 MGHDK, CDR2 SYGVNS. With 8 bases clipped from V and 7 bases from J, the junction kept 18 bases outside the gene matches. This CDR3 is built from 17 residues. CDR3 region: CASEEPTGTGQLNEQFF. The CDR3 DNA follows: TGTGCCAGCGAGGAACCTACCGGGACAGGGCAGCTGAATGAGCAGTTCTTC.

The chain recombines TRBV10-3 with TRBJ1-3; D might be TRBD1 (6 bases). CDR3 length equals 13 residues. Per the germline V gene, CDR1 is ENHRY and CDR2 is SYGVKD. The ends were cut back, 10 bases at V and 0 bases at J, with 10 bases in the middle. CDR3 loop: CATGQNSGNTIYF. CDR3 nucleotides: TGTGCCACAGGACAGAACTCTGGAAACACCATATATTTT.

The CDR3 nucleotides read TGTGCCAGTAGGGGGACTAGCGACCGGGTTGGCATTCAGTACTTC. Translated: CASRGTSDRVGIQYF. V gene TRBV19 combines with J gene TRBJ2-4; 10 bases match TRBD2. The CDR3 sequence is 15 residues long. Trimming removed 6 bases from V and 9 bases from J; junction bases left unmatched: 11. The germline CDR1 and CDR2 sequences are LNHDA and SQIVND (reference sequence). Full variable domain (outside the CDR3, taken from reference TRBV19 and TRBJ2-4): DGGITQSPKYLFRKEGQNVTLSCEQNLNHDAMYWYRQDPGQGLRLIYYSQIVNDFQKGDIAEGYSVSREKKESFPLTVTSAQKNPTAFYLCASRGTSDRVGIQYFGAGTRLSVL.